These 19 T cell receptor beta chains were sequenced from one sample in a study of cytotoxic CD8 clonotypes in ibrutinib-treated CLL. Some clones are missing from TCRdb's copy, which holds only in-frame ones; the method was immunoSEQ multiplex PCR. The data hold about 120,000 clones, with 70% to 90% observed a single time. The starting material was PBMCs, obtained after 24 months of ibrutinib treatment. The receptor set was obtained from a human donor with chronic lymphocytic leukemia.

The chain carries TRBV28 and TRBJ1-1; TRBD1 is a possible D gene (6 bases). CDR3 length: 14 residues. Germline CDR1 and CDR2: MDHEN and SYDVKM. The V and J ends lost 4 bases and 10 bases respectively, with 19 bases between them. CDR3 sequence (DNA): TGTGCCAGCAGTTATTCAACAGGGTGGGGGTTAGCTTTCTTT. Its translation is CASSYSTGWGLAFF.

Here the CDR3 DNA reads TGTGCCAGCAGCGAAGGTCTCGTGGGGACAGGGATGTGCTATGGCTACACCTTC. Encoded protein: CASSEGLVGTGMCYGYTF. The rearrangement links TRBV21-1 to TRBJ1-2; the table assigns TRBD1, which was not confirmed against the DNA. TRBV21-1 is given as a pseudogene. This CDR3 comprises 18 residues.

This rearrangement joins TRBV2 to TRBJ2-1; 7 bases match TRBD1. The germline V gene encodes CDR1 SNHLY and CDR2 FYNNEI. CDR3 length equals 13 residues. The ends lost 4 bases at V and 6 bases at J; junction bases unmatched: 3. CDR3 sequence reads: CASSGQGTNEQFF. The CDR3 DNA sequence: TGTGCCAGCAGTGGACAGGGAACCAATGAGCAGTTCTTC.

CDR3 DNA: TGCGCCAGCAGCTCGTGGAGGGGGAAGGACACTGAAGCTTTCTTT. Its protein is CASSSWRGKDTEAFF. The chain joins TRBV5-1 to TRBJ1-1; perhaps TRBD1 as D (6 bases). The germline V gene encodes CDR1 SGHRS and CDR2 YFSETQ. The CDR3 has 15 amino acids. Between the trimmed V and J ends, which lost 3 bases and 3 bases, there was a span of 15 bases.

The genes are TRBV19 and TRBJ2-2, with D tentatively TRBD2 (7 bases). V was cut by 5 bases and J by 0 bases, with 13 bases left in between. The germline gives CDR1 LNHDA, CDR2 SQIVND (reference sequence). CDR3 length equals 16 residues. CDR3 in DNA: TGTGCCAGTAGTCTGAGAGGGGGGGCGAACACCGGGGAGCTGTTTTTT. Its translation is CASSLRGGANTGELFF.

The J gene is TRBJ2-1, the V gene TRBV6-1; possible D gene TRBD2, 6 bases. The CDR3 length is 15 residues. Trimming stripped 4 bases from V and 3 bases from J, with 13 bases between. Germline CDR1 MNHNS, CDR2 SASEGT. The CDR3 loop reads CASSVEGLNYNEQFF. The CDR3 DNA reads as TGTGCCAGCAGTGTGGAGGGATTGAACTACAATGAGCAGTTCTTC.

The CDR3 nucleotides read TGTGCCAGCAGTGAAGCAGGACTCAGGTATGACGGCTACACCTTC. It codes for CASSEAGLRYDGYTF. The V gene is TRBV6-1, the J gene TRBJ1-2; no clear D. The germline V gene has CDR1 MNHNS and CDR2 SASEGT. V lost 0 bases and J lost 8, with 16 bases in between. The CDR3 consists of 15 residues.

The chain links TRBV6-5 to TRBJ2-2, with 10 positions matching TRBD2. Per the germline V gene, CDR1 is MNHEY and CDR2 is SVGAGI. The CDR3 runs to 15 residues. After removal of 6 bases from V and 1 base from J, the junction contained 2 bases not matched to a gene. The CDR3 DNA reads TGTGCCAGCAGAGGGACTAGCGTGAACACCGGGGAGCTGTTTTTT. This codes for CASRGTSVNTGELFF.

This clone was detected once. The J gene is TRBJ1-3, the V gene TRBV5-1; 7 bases are shared with TRBD1. V lost 0 bases, J lost 3 bases, and 6 bases stayed unmatched. The CDR3 spans 16 residues. The germline gives CDR1 SGHRS, CDR2 YFSETQ. The DNA of the CDR3 is TGCGCCAGCAGCTTGGCCCCCACAGGGGTTGGAAACACCATATATTTT. Its protein is CASSLAPTGVGNTIYF. The full variable domain, completed using reference TRBV5-1 and TRBJ1-3, is KAGVTQTPRYLIKTRGQQVTLSCSPISGHRSVSWYQQTPGQGLQFLFEYFSETQRNKGNFPGRFSGRQFSNSRSEMNVSTLELGDSALYLCASSLAPTGVGNTIYFGEGSWLTVV.

The CDR3 DNA is TGTGCCAGCAGCCAAGTTGAGATCAGCGGGAGGATTTGGGGAACAGATACGCAGTATTTT. As protein: CASSQVEISGRIWGTDTQYF. The chain carries TRBV4-2 and TRBJ2-3, with 9 bases aligning to TRBD2. CDR3 length: 20 amino acids. Germline V CDR1 and CDR2: LGHNA, YNFKEQ. J gave up 3 bases and V 1 base, and 17 bases lay outside the gene matches.

V and J are TRBV7-9 and TRBJ1-1, with a weak D call TRBD1 (5 bases). The V gene's germline CDR1 is SEHNR and CDR2 FQNEAQ (reference sequence). V was cut by 5 bases and J by 4 bases, with 17 bases left in between. This CDR3 comprises 15 residues. The CDR3 nucleotides read TGTGCCAGCAGCCTCGTGAGGGAGGGGATCACTGAAGCTTTCTTT. As protein: CASSLVREGITEAFF.

The chain combines TRBV5-5 with TRBJ1-6; a weak D match, TRBD1 (5 bases). The CDR3 consists of 15 residues. V was clipped by 4 bases and J by 3 bases, with 11 bases between them. Per germline, CDR1 SGHKS and CDR2 YYEKEE (reference sequence). CDR3 in amino acids: CASSPRQLYNSPLHF. CDR3 DNA sequence: TGTGCCAGCAGCCCAAGACAGCTCTATAATTCACCCCTCCACTTT.

The chain uses TRBV7-3 and TRBJ1-2, with D possibly being TRBD1 (6 bases). Trimming shortened V by 2 bases and J by 14 bases, and 15 bases separated the two germline ends. The CDR3 has 12 amino acids. The germline gives CDR1 SGHTA, CDR2 FQGTGA. The CDR3 here is CASSLEGTPRTF. CDR3 sequence (DNA): TGTGCCAGCAGCTTAGAAGGGACACCTAGGACCTTC.

The chain links TRBV19 to TRBJ2-3; 9 positions match TRBD2. Germline CDR1 LNHDA, CDR2 SQIVND (reference sequence). The CDR3 is 14 residues long. V shed 7 bases, J shed 3 bases, and the junction held 5 bases outside the gene matches. The CDR3 sequence: CASTELAGTDTQYF. The CDR3 DNA follows: TGTGCCAGTACCGAACTAGCGGGTACAGATACGCAGTATTTT.

This chain connects TRBV6-5 to TRBJ1-1, with 9 bases lining up with TRBD1. Germline lookup yields CDR1 MNHEY and CDR2 SVGAGI. J lost 4 bases, V lost 6 bases, and 6 bases had no gene match. This CDR3 has 14 amino acids. In nucleotides, the CDR3 is TGTGCCAGCAGATACAGGGGGCAGATCACTGAAGCTTTCTTT. Protein product: CASRYRGQITEAFF.

The chain recombines TRBV7-9 with TRBJ1-2; D ambiguous. This CDR3 region has 9 residues. Trimming left V 5 bases short and J 10 bases short, with 5 bases between. Germline V gives CDR1 SEHNR, CDR2 FQNEAQ (reference sequence). Here the CDR3 reads CASSRDYTF. CDR3 DNA sequence: TGTGCCAGCAGCCGCGACTACACCTTC. The full variable domain, completed using reference TRBV7-9 and TRBJ1-2, is DTGVSQNPRHKITKRGQNVTFRCDPISEHNRLYWYRQTLGQGPEFLTYFQNEAQLEKSRLLSDRFSAERPKGSFSTLEIQRTEQGDSAMYLCASSRDYTFGSGTRLTVV.

The chain couples TRBV27 to TRBJ2-7; D is uncertain. The ends were cut back, 5 bases at V and 4 bases at J, with 18 bases in the middle. The CDR3 runs to 15 residues. Germline assignment: CDR1 MNHEY and CDR2 SMNVEV (reference sequence). CDR3 DNA sequence: TGTGCCAGCAGTAACCGCTGGCCCTATTTTTACGAGCAGTACTTC. Its protein product is CASSNRWPYFYEQYF.

This clone was observed a handful of times. The J gene is TRBJ2-6, the V gene TRBV19; D not resolved. The germline V gene encodes CDR1 LNHDA and CDR2 SQIVND (reference sequence). The CDR3 length is 17 residues. V was clipped by 0 bases and J by 3 bases, with 12 bases between them. The CDR3 DNA reads TGTGCCAGTAGTATAGATGGTGTAGTCAGTGGGGCCAACGTCCTGACTTTC. Translated, it gives CASSIDGVVSGANVLTF.

This chain links TRBV7-2 with TRBJ1-2; D not certain. The germline gives CDR1 SGHTA, CDR2 FQGNSA. The V end was cut by 4 bases, the J end by 14 bases, with 20 bases between. The CDR3 length is 13 residues. This chain's CDR3 is CASSSRGETGRTF. The CDR3, as DNA: TGTGCCAGCAGCTCCCGTGGAGAGACGGGTAGGACCTTC.